Described below is a single T cell receptor (beta chain) sequence and its context. The V and J ends lost 4 bases and 0 bases, in that order; junction bases with no gene match: 10. The CDR3 loop spans 18 amino acids. Germline CDR1 SEHNR, CDR2 FQNEAQ (reference sequence). Repertoires were generated with immunoSEQ multiplex PCR, while TCRdb's copy carries only in-frame clones and drops some. The sample lists tens of thousands of clones, around nine tenths occurring once. The data are from a study of T cell changes during pregnancy in multiple sclerosis. The sample was CD8+ T cells from peripheral blood mononuclear cells, taken before pregnancy. This sequence joins TRBV7-9 and TRBJ2-1; 9 nucleotides align to TRBD1. The TCR was taken from a female donor with multiple sclerosis, enrolled in a pregnancy study. The CDR3 loop is CASSSRDRAFSSYNEQFF. The DNA of the CDR3 is TGTGCCAGCAGCTCCCGGGACAGGGCTTTTAGCTCCTACAATGAGCAGTTCTTC.